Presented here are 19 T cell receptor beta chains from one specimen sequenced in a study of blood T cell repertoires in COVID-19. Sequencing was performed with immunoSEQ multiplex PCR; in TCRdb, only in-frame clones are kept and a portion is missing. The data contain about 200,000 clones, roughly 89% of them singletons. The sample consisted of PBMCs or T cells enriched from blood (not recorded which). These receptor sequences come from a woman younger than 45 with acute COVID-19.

Here the CDR3 reads CASSYRDYEEQFF. CDR3 nucleotides: TGTGCCAGCAGTTACAGGGACTACGAAGAGCAGTTCTTC. This chain connects TRBV6-5 to TRBJ2-1, with 7 nucleotides matching TRBD2. CDR3 length: 13 residues. Trimming cost V 2 bases and J 10 bases; bases outside gene matches: 5. Germline V lookup: CDR1 MNHEY, CDR2 SVGAGI.

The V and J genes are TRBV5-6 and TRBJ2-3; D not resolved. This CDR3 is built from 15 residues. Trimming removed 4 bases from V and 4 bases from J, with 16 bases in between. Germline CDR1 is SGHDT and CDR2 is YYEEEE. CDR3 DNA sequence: TGTGCCAGCAGCCTCCTTGGGCAGGCCCCAGATACGCAGTATTTT. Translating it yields CASSLLGQAPDTQYF. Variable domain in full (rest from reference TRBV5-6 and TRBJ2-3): DAGVTQSPTHLIKTRGQQVTLRCSPKSGHDTVSWYQQALGQGPQFIFQYYEEEERQRGNFPDRFSGHQFPNYSSELNVNALLLGDSALYLCASSLLGQAPDTQYFGPGTRLTVL.

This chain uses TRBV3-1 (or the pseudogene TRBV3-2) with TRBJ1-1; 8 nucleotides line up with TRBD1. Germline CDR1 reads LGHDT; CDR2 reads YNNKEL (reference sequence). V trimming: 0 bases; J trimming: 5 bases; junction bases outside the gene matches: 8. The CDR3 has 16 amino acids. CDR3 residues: CASSQDRTGRGTEAFF. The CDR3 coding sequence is TGTGCCAGCAGCCAAGATAGGACAGGGCGGGGAACTGAAGCTTTCTTT.

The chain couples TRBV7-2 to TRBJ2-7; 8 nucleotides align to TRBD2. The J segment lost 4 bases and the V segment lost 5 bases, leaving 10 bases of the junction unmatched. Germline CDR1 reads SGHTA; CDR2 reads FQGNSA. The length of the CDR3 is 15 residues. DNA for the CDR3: TGTGCCAGCAGCCCAGCCGGGACTAGTGGTTACGAGCAGTACTTC. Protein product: CASSPAGTSGYEQYF.

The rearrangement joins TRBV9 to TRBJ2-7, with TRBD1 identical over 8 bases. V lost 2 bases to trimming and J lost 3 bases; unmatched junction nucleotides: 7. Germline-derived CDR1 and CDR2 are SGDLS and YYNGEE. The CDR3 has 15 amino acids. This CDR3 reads CASSVSTGANYEQYF. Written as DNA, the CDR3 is TGTGCCAGCAGCGTCTCGACAGGGGCCAACTACGAGCAGTACTTC.

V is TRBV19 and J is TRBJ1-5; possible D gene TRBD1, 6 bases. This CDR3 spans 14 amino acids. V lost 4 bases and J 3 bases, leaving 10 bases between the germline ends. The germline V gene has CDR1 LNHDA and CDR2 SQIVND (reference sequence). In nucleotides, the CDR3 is TGTGCCAGTAGTAATGGACAGACCAATCAGCCCCAGCATTTT. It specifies CASSNGQTNQPQHF.

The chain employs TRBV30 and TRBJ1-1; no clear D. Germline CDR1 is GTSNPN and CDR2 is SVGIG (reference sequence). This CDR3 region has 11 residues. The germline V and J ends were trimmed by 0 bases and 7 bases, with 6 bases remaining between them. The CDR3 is CAWSVGGEAFF. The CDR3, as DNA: TGTGCCTGGAGTGTTGGCGGTGAAGCTTTCTTT.

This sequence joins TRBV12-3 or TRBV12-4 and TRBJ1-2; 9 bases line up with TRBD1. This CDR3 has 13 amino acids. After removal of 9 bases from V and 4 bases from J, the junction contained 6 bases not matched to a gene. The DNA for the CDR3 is TGTGCCAGTAGGACAGGGGCATCCTATGGCTACACCTTC. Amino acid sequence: CASRTGASYGYTF.

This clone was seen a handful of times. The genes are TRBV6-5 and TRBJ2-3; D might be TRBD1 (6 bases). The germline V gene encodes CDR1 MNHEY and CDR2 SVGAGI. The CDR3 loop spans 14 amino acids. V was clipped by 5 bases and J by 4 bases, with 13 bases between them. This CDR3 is CASSRTEKSDTQYF. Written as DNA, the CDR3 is TGTGCCAGCAGTCGGACAGAAAAATCAGATACGCAGTATTTT.

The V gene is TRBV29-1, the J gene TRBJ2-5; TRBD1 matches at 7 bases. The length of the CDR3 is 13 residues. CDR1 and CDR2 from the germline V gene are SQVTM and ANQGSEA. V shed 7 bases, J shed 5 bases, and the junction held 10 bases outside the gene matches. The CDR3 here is CSEIRDSTETQYF. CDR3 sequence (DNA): TGCAGCGAGATCCGGGACAGTACTGAGACCCAGTACTTC.

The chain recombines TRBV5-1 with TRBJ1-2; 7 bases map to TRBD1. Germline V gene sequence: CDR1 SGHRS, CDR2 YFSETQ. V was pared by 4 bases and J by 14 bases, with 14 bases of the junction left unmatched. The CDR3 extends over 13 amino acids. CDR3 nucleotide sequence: TGCGCCAGCAGCCTGAGGACAGGCCCATGGCTTACCTTC. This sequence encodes CASSLRTGPWLTF.

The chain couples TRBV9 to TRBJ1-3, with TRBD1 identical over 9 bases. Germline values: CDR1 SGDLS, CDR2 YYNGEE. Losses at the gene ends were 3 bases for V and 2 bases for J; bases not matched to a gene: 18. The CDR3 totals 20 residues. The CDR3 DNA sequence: TGTGCCAGCAGCGCGGAGGACCGGGACAGGGCTTCGTCAACTGGAAACACCATATATTTT. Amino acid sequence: CASSAEDRDRASSTGNTIYF.

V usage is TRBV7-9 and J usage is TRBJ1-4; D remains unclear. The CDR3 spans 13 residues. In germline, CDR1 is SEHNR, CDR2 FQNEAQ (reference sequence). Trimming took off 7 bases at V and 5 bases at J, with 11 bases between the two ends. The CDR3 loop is CASIPGSNEKLFF. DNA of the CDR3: TGTGCCAGCATTCCTGGGAGCAATGAAAAACTGTTTTTT.

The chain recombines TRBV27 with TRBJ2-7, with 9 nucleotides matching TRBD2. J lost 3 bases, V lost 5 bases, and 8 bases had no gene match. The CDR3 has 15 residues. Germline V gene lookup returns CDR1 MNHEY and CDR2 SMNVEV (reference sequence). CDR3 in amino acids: CASSPLAGTFYEQYF. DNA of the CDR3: TGTGCCAGCAGTCCTCTAGCGGGGACCTTCTACGAGCAGTACTTC.

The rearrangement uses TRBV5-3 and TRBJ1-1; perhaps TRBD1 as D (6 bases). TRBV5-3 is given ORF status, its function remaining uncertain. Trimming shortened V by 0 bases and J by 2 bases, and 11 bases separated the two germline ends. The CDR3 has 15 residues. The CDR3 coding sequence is TGTGCCAGAAGCTTGGATAGACAGGCTAACACTGAAGCTTTCTTT. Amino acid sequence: CARSLDRQANTEAFF.

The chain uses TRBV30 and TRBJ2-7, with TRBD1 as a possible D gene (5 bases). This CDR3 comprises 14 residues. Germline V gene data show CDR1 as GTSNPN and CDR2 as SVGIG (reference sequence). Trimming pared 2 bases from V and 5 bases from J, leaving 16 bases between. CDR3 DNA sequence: TGTGCCTGGAGTCCAGGGCGAATAAACGACGAGCAGTACTTC. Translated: CAWSPGRINDEQYF. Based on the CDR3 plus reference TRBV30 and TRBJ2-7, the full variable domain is SQTIHQWPATLVQPVGSPLSLECTVEGTSNPNLYWYRQAAGRGLQLLFYSVGIGQISSEVPQNLSASRPQDRQFILSSKKLLLSDSGFYLCAWSPGRINDEQYFGPGTRLTVT.

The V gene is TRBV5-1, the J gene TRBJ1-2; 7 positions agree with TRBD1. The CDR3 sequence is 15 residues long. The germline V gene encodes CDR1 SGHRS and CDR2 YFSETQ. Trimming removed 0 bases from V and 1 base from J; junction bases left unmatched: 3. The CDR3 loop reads CASSLAQGDNYGYTF. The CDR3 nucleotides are TGCGCCAGCAGCTTGGCCCAGGGGGATAACTATGGCTACACCTTC.

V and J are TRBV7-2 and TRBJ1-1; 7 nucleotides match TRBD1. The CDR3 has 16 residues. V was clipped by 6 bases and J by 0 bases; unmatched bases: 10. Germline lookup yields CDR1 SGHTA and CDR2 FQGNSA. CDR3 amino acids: CASRYNRGLMNTEAFF. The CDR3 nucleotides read TGTGCCAGCAGATATAACAGGGGCCTTATGAACACTGAAGCTTTCTTT.

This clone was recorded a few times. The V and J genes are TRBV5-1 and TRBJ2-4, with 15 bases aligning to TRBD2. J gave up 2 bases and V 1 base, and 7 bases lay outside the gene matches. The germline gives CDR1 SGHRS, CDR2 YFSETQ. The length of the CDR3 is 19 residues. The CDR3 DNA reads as TGCGCCAGCAGCTTGAGGACTAGCGGGGGGGCCGGGACCAAAAACATTCAGTACTTC. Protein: CASSLRTSGGAGTKNIQYF.